This T cell receptor beta chain was captured by sequencing in a study of T cell responses to AZD1222 COVID-19 vaccine (dated by TCRdb to the early 2020s). The study in broad terms: AZD1222 recipients with second doses at about 4 weeks or about 12 weeks were pooled, because spike-specific TCR depth and breadth did not differ between schedules. Trial participants were enrolled by age into 18-55, 56-69 and 70-plus year subgroups, with about 150, 27 and 61 TCR-sequenced participants respectively. A total of just over 230 trial participants underwent TCR sequencing, of whom about 200 had received two doses of AZD1222 and approximately 25 had received two doses of the MenACWY control vaccine.

Findings and caveats that apply to the study as a whole: In the small 56-69-year group, the increase in depth fell short of significance, most likely because of low power. Conclusions about previously exposed vaccinees were limited because only five to seven AZD1222 recipients were SARS-CoV-2 seropositive at baseline. Spike-specific TCR breadth and depth rose significantly after two AZD1222 doses compared with day 0 and with MenACWY recipients. No day 14 peak-response samples were available, so repertoires were characterized only after the peak T cell response. Most participants were white British and females outnumbered males, and the authors suggested that clonal diversity may have been underestimated. Nearly half of unique spike-specific TCRs reportedly recognized epitopes outside regions mutated in the B.1.351 and B.1.1.7 variants. CD4 TCRs associated with the vaccine covered the entire spike protein, and the dominant responses were in regions 160-218 and 743-854.

The CDR3 regions of human TCRbeta chains were analyzed by immunosequencing. Under the source paper's analysis protocol: TCRs in the repertoires were matched against a reference library of SARS-CoV-2-specific TCRs that had been generated with the MIRA antigen-specificity platform. Breadth meant the fraction of unique TCRs that were SARS-CoV-2-associated, whereas depth meant the fraction of total T cells that were SARS-CoV-2-associated. Using the MIRA data, each spike-specific TCR was mapped to the spike region that the TCR reacts to and placed in a CD4 or CD8 class. Log10-transformed breadth and depth values were compared by one-way ANOVA with Sidak's multiple comparisons tests. TCRdb carries this immuneACCESS record with in-frame sequences only. Its versions omit some clonotypes, under half of them owing to an unresolved V gene in the studies checked, with the rest unexplained. The V and J calls and the clone size are those of that table, but D and trimming were determined from the DNA. For this sample there are approximately 73,000 clones; about 82% appear just once. The ten largest clones represent around 3% of the sample.

Comment on this clone: Its antigen remains unidentified. No base quality values were provided; no much bigger clone lies one nucleotide off.

The time point label, as the study defines it: baseline before first vaccination. Samples from vaccinated people were obtained from the UK trials COV001 and COV002, which included a single-blind randomized controlled phase 2/3 trial of AZD1222 (ChAdOx1 nCoV-19) in healthy adults. Trial participant PBMC samples were collected at day 0 and day 28 after the second dose for TCRbeta chain sequencing. The sequence derives from an adult in good health. The specimen was peripheral blood, collected on day 0 of AZD1222 vaccination.

The CDR3 has the sequence CASSPFGSGDTGELFF. The DNA sequence is given as TGTGCCAGCAGCCCATTCGGCTCAGGGGACACCGGGGAGCTGTTTTTT. The sequence joins TRBV7-3 to TRBJ2-2; the D gene is perhaps TRBD1, from 6 matching bases. V drops 5 bases and J drops 3 bases, leaving 16 bases in between. There are 16 amino acids in the CDR3, from cysteine to phenylalanine inclusive. Solely the CDR3 DNA is kept, with 48 bases framed from the first base. In the germline V gene, CDR1 corresponds to SGHTA and CDR2 to FQGTGA.